Below, 12 T cell receptor beta chains from the same sample are listed, as sequenced in a study of post-analysis software for immune sequencing data. Study conclusions and caveats: Comparison of patients with controls showed roughly five TRBV segments more frequent in patients, TRBV5-6, TRBV5-1 and TRBV20-1 among them.

No antigens are known for them. Unique molecular identifiers had been added to the TCR beta cDNA libraries. TCRdb independently ran MiXCR on the PCR reads; one entry per CDR3 protein. The sample contains 750,000 to 900,000 distinct CDR3 sequences, under 60% of which appear only once. The sample was blood. These receptors were obtained from a girl aged 5-17 years with multiple sclerosis.

J is TRBJ2-1 and V is TRBV12-3 or TRBV12-4; D is undetermined. The CDR3 is made up of 11 amino acids. Between the trimmed V and J ends, which lost 3 bases and 13 bases, there was a span of 10 bases. CDR3 in DNA: TGTGCCAGCAGTTTGGGGTCGCGTCAGTTCTTC. Protein sequence: CASSLGSRQFF.

This clonotype has ten or more counts. The chain links TRBV5-1 to TRBJ2-1, with TRBD2 identical over 11 bases. Germline V gives CDR1 SGHRS, CDR2 YFSETQ. The CDR3 has 14 residues. The J segment lost 7 bases and the V segment lost 4 bases, leaving 4 bases of the junction unmatched. CDR3: CASSLTSGSNEQFF. The CDR3 DNA reads as TGCGCCAGCAGCCTAACTAGCGGGAGTAATGAGCAGTTCTTC. Combining the CDR3 with reference TRBV5-1 and TRBJ2-1 gives the whole variable domain KAGVTQTPRYLIKTRGQQVTLSCSPISGHRSVSWYQQTPGQGLQFLFEYFSETQRNKGNFPGRFSGRQFSNSRSEMNVSTLELGDSALYLCASSLTSGSNEQFFGPGTRLTVL.

The chain links TRBV13 to TRBJ1-1; tentatively, D is TRBD1 (5 bases). This CDR3 is built from 15 residues. Germline V gene sequence: CDR1 PRHDT, CDR2 FYEKMQ (reference sequence). V was clipped by 1 base and J by 0 bases, with 9 bases between them. The CDR3 nucleotides are TGTGCCAGCAGCTTAGATGGGACGGTGAACACTGAAGCTTTCTTT. This translates into CASSLDGTVNTEAFF.

The genes are TRBV20-1 and TRBJ2-7, with a weak D call TRBD2 (6 bases). V lost 1 base, J lost 6 bases, and 19 bases lay in between. Germline CDR1 DFQATT, CDR2 SNEGSKA (reference sequence). The CDR3 is made up of 15 amino acids. Written as DNA, the CDR3 is TGCAGTGCTAGAGCCCTTTTAGGGAGGTTGGGCGAGCAGTACTTC. This translates into CSARALLGRLGEQYF.

The J gene is TRBJ2-1, the V gene TRBV5-1; 9 bases map to TRBD2. Germline trimming cut 2 bases from V and 6 bases from J; bases unmatched to any gene: 6. This CDR3 region has 15 residues. Germline loops: CDR1 SGHRS, CDR2 YFSETQ. In nucleotides, the CDR3 is TGCGCCAGCAGCTTTAATGCGGGAGGGTTCAATGAGCAGTTCTTC. Translating it yields CASSFNAGGFNEQFF.

The rearrangement joins TRBV15 to TRBJ2-4, with D possibly matching TRBD1 (5 bases). V was pared by 5 bases and J by 8 bases, with 19 bases between. The V gene's germline CDR1 is LNHNV and CDR2 YYDKDF (reference sequence). The CDR3 is 15 residues long. CDR3 sequence: CATSSLDGQRDIQYF. The CDR3 region has the DNA TGTGCCACCAGCTCCCTTGACGGACAAAGAGACATTCAGTACTTC.

This clonotype has a handful of counts. This chain joins TRBV3-1 and TRBJ2-5; 12 nucleotides agree with TRBD2. TRBJ2-7 matches the DNA end more closely, so the J call is doubtful. The CDR3 is 18 amino acids. Germline V CDR1 and CDR2: LGHDT, YNNKEL (reference sequence). CDR3 DNA: TGTGCCAGCAGCCAAGACCTCCTAGCGGGAGGGCTCACCTACGAGCAGTACTTC. Translation: CASSQDLLAGGLTYEQYF.

The chain uses TRBV20-1 and TRBJ2-5; D perhaps matches TRBD1 (6 bases). In germline, CDR1 is DFQATT, CDR2 SNEGSKA (reference sequence). The CDR3 consists of 15 residues. V was shortened by 4 bases and J by 0 bases, with 15 bases between the two germline ends. CDR3 region: CSAKWGRTYQETQYF. The CDR3 nucleotides are TGCAGTGCTAAGTGGGGGCGGACCTACCAAGAGACCCAGTACTTC.

This sequence joins TRBV24-1 and TRBJ2-1, with 8 positions matching TRBD2. With 2 bases clipped from V and 0 bases from J, the junction kept 2 bases outside the gene matches. The CDR3 totals 16 residues. Looked up from germline, CDR1 is KGHDR and CDR2 is SFDVKD. Here the CDR3 reads CATSDWSGSSYNEQFF. DNA for the CDR3: TGTGCCACCAGTGATTGGAGCGGGAGCTCCTACAATGAGCAGTTCTTC.

This clonotype was seen a few times. This sequence joins TRBV5-6 and TRBJ2-1, with 9 nucleotides matching TRBD2. Germline CDR1 reads SGHDT; CDR2 reads YYEEEE. This CDR3 is 15 amino acids long. J lost 9 bases, V lost 0 bases, and 7 bases had no gene match. The DNA for the CDR3 is TGTGCCAGCAGCTTGGCCTTTCCACTAGCGGGTGAGCAGTTCTTC. Translated, it gives CASSLAFPLAGEQFF. Variable domain in full (rest from reference TRBV5-6 and TRBJ2-1): DAGVTQSPTHLIKTRGQQVTLRCSPKSGHDTVSWYQQALGQGPQFIFQYYEEEERQRGNFPDRFSGHQFPNYSSELNVNALLLGDSALYLCASSLAFPLAGEQFFGPGTRLTVL.

This clonotype was counted a few times. The chain joins TRBV28 to TRBJ1-1; 11 bases line up with TRBD1. The length of the CDR3 is 15 residues. CDR1 and CDR2 from the germline V gene are MDHEN and SYDVKM. J was trimmed by 4 bases and V by 4 bases; bases with no gene match: 5. CDR3 sequence: CASSSPGQGGTEAFF. The CDR3 coding sequence is TGTGCCAGCAGTTCTCCGGGACAGGGGGGCACTGAAGCTTTCTTT.

This rearrangement joins TRBV29-1 to TRBJ2-1; no reliable D call. The CDR3 contains 11 residues. Between the trimmed V and J ends, which lost 7 bases and 9 bases, there was a span of 13 bases. The germline V gene encodes CDR1 SQVTM and CDR2 ANQGSEA. CDR3 bases: TGCAGCGACCGTCACGGCCGTGAGCAGTTCTTC. This codes for CSDRHGREQFF.